This T cell receptor beta chain is from a study of blood T cell repertoires in COVID-19 (dated by TCRdb to 2018 to 2020). About the study as a whole: Samples from collaborators originated in the United States, Italy and Spain and spanned both the acute and convalescent phases of COVID-19. The material from the prospective study consisted of cDNA or gDNA derived from T cells, B-cell-depleted T cells, or PBMCs. Deeply sampled blood TCRbeta repertoires from subjects exposed to, actively infected with, or recovered from COVID-19 were included in the dataset. The repertoires were made available in a free public database intended to serve as a resource for research on the immune response to SARS-CoV-2. Samples came from the ongoing ImmuneRACE study (first 160 participants) plus 1,254 subjects from 6 global collaborators. A de-identified subject ID, COVID-19 status, age in years and sex were almost always included in the sample metadata. Where HLA class I and class II types were available, the types were taken from metadata supplied by the sample provider, not from assay-based typing.

Germline trimming: 6 bases from V, 1 base from J; junction bases outside gene matches: 23. CDR1 and CDR2, looked up from the germline V gene, are SGHTA and FQGTGA. From cysteine to phenylalanine, the CDR3 is 20 amino acids long. The DNA shown is the 60-base CDR3, in frame from base 1. To note about this clone: Its binding antigen is unknown. Qualities for individual bases were not recorded, and no much larger clone is one base off.

Results and caveats for the whole study, not just this receptor: The amount of clinical and demographic metadata varied by source and participant and was provided uncurated.

TCRbeta CDR3 regions were amplified from genomic DNA using the immunoSEQ Assay, a bias-controlled multiplex PCR. The authors' analysis ran thus. The number of nucleated cells in each sample was estimated from the amplification of reference gene primers within the assay. To quantify the absolute abundance of each unique TCRbeta CDR3 rearrangement, sequence reads were collapsed and filtered. Productive Simpson clonality was computed per sample as the square root of Simpson's diversity index over productive rearrangements. The source is immuneACCESS, and TCRdb retained only in-frame sequences with V and J called. Part of the clones is not carried over; for the studies checked, unresolved V genes explain less than half of this, and the remainder is unexplained. V and J calls and clone size are as listed in that table; D and trimming were resolved from the DNA. This sample holds approximately 300,000 clones; 89% were observed only once. 5.2% of the sample comes from the top ten.

Participants in the prospective study were enrolled through a virtual design, were aged roughly 18 to 90 years, and lived in 24 United States geographic areas. In the prospective study, cohorts were assigned on the basis of participant-reported clinical history obtained from a screening survey and a study questionnaire. For ImmuneRACE Cohort 3, a participant was defined as recovered based on two consecutive negative NP/OP PCR tests, clearance by a healthcare professional, or resolution of symptoms. In the prospective study, mobile phlebotomists collected whole blood, serum and a nasopharyngeal or oropharyngeal swab from each participant. Participants in the prospective study had the option to provide additional blood draws and questionnaires over an approximately two-month period. Before DNA extraction, blood samples from the prospective study were shipped at room temperature or frozen.

This clonotype originated in a man aged 55 to 70 who had recovered from COVID-19. The chain couples TRBV7-3 to TRBJ1-1; the junction holds 7 bases that match TRBD1. Specimen: PBMCs or T cells enriched from blood (not recorded which). The sequenced DNA: TGTGCCAGCAGTCCTAAACTTAACAGAGGGGAGTACAGGGGGAACACTGAAGCTTTCTTT. This codes for CASSPKLNRGEYRGNTEAFF.